This TCR beta chain was recovered during a study of blood T cell repertoires in COVID-19. For the study at large: Samples came from the United States, Italy and Spain, spanning acute and convalescent COVID-19.

Original processing methods: Estimation of nucleated cell counts was performed using reference gene primer amplification. Some clones are missing from TCRdb's copy, which holds only in-frame ones; the method was immunoSEQ multiplex PCR. The DNA gave D and trimming, while V, J and clone size come from that table. The table records approximately 300,000 clones, about 82% of them present only once. This clone has just a few counts. The clonotype comes from a woman between 50 and 59 years old with acute or convalescent COVID-19. The sample taken for sequencing was peripheral blood.

In nucleotides, the CDR3 is TGCGCCAGCAGCCCACTAGCGGGTATAACCTACGAGCAGTACTTC. Encoded protein: CASSPLAGITYEQYF. This chain uses TRBV4-1 with TRBJ2-7, with TRBD2 identical over 9 bases. The CDR3 length is 15 residues. V lost 4 bases and J lost 2; bases outside the gene matches: 6. Per germline, CDR1 MGHRA and CDR2 YSYEKL.